These T cell receptor beta chains were read from a single sample in a study of blood T cell repertoires in COVID-19. Clones were read by immunoSEQ multiplex PCR, and TCRdb kept only the in-frame ones, dropping some. The table lists roughly 480,000 clones, roughly nine tenths of them singletons. Sequenced: peripheral blood. The source is a young man with COVID-19, enrolled during active disease. Each CDR3 is given with its conserved first and last residue. Fields, in order: J gene, clone size, CDR3 length, V gene, D gene, CDR3 DNA, CDR3 protein. D genes are given only for firm matches. The size field is filled for only some rows; it gives once, few, many or a size class.

TRBJ2-1	.	13	TRBV11-2	.	TGTGCCAGCAGCCAGACTAGTTTGAATGAGCAGTTCTTC	CASSQTSLNEQFF
TRBJ1-1	once	16	TRBV3-1/TRBV3-2	TRBD1	TGTGCCAGCAGCCCTCCCGGGACAGGGGGTAGCACTGAAGCTTTCTTT	CASSPPGTGGSTEAFF
TRBJ2-1	.	15	TRBV19	TRBD2	TGTGCCAGTAGTACAGCGGGGAGCTCCTACAATGAGCAGTTCTTC	CASSTAGSSYNEQFF
TRBJ1-5	.	13	TRBV4-1	.	TGCGCCAGCAGCGCCCGGACAGAACAGCCCCAGCATTTT	CASSARTEQPQHF
TRBJ2-1	.	17	TRBV10-1	TRBD2	TGCGCCAGCAGTGAGTACCTTAAGCGGGAGGGCCTCAATGAGCAGTTCTTC	CASSEYLKREGLNEQFF
TRBJ2-3	.	13	TRBV7-9	.	TGTGCCAGCAGCTTCTTGGGGCCAGATACGCAGTATTTT	CASSFLGPDTQYF
TRBJ1-1	.	15	TRBV6-6	.	TGTGCCAGCAGTTACTCTGCAGGGCTGGGGACTGAAGCTTTCTTT	CASSYSAGLGTEAFF
TRBJ2-1	.	13	TRBV7-8	.	TGTGCCAGCAAAGACTCCTCCTACAATGAGCAGTTCTTC	CASKDSSYNEQFF
TRBJ2-7	.	14	TRBV3-1/TRBV3-2	TRBD2	TGTGCCAGCAGCCCCTCGACTAGCTTCTACGAGCAGTACTTC	CASSPSTSFYEQYF
TRBJ2-3	.	14	TRBV15	TRBD2	TGTGCTGTGGGATTAGCGGGAGTGTCATATACGCAGTATTTT	CAVGLAGVSYTQYF
TRBJ2-1	.	16	TRBV5-1	TRBD2	TGCGCCAGCAGCTTGGCTGTAGCGGGAGGATACAATGAGCAGTTCTTC	CASSLAVAGGYNEQFF
TRBJ2-3	few	10	TRBV30	.	TGTGCCTACTCCACAGATACGCAGTATTTT	CAYSTDTQYF
TRBJ1-2	once	11	TRBV18	.	TGTGCCAGCTCGGGGCCGCGAGGCTACACCTTC	CASSGPRGYTF
TRBJ1-6	.	12	TRBV11-2	TRBD1	TGTGCCAGCAACCACAGGGGTTCACCCCTCCACTTT	CASNHRGSPLHF
TRBJ2-1	.	15	TRBV18	TRBD1	TGTGCCAGCTCAGCAAGGGACAGGGACGAGGGTGAGCAGTTCTTC	CASSARDRDEGEQFF
TRBJ1-6	.	12	TRBV12-3/TRBV12-4	.	TGTGCCAGCAGTTTTGGGCAGACGGCCCTCCACTTT	CASSFGQTALHF
TRBJ1-3	.	17	TRBV28	.	TGTGCCAGCAGTTTTTTCGGGTATCGCTCGGCTGGAAACACCATATATTTT	CASSFFGYRSAGNTIYF
TRBJ2-1	.	18	TRBV7-3	TRBD2	TGTGCCAGCAGCTTAACAAGATACACTAGCGGGAGAAGAAATGAGCAGTTCTTC	CASSLTRYTSGRRNEQFF
TRBJ2-3	.	12	TRBV3-1/TRBV3-2	.	TGTGCCAGCAGCCAAGTAGAAGATACGCAGTATTTT	CASSQVEDTQYF
TRBJ2-2	.	14	TRBV5-1	.	TGCGCCAGCAGCGGGGGCAGGGCCACCGGGGAGCTGTTTTTT	CASSGGRATGELFF
TRBJ1-4	.	14	TRBV2	.	TGTGCCAGCAGTGTTGGCCCCGCTGGTGAAAAACTGTTTTTT	CASSVGPAGEKLFF
TRBJ2-3	.	14	TRBV7-8	.	TGTGCCAGCAGCTTATCCCCCAACGGGGATACGCAGTATTTT	CASSLSPNGDTQYF
TRBJ2-7	once	17	TRBV6-2/TRBV6-3	.	TGTGCCAGCAGTTACTCGAAGGTTAACAGGGCTCCCTACGAGCAGTACTTC	CASSYSKVNRAPYEQYF
TRBJ2-1	.	15	TRBV3-1/TRBV3-2	TRBD2	TGTGCCAGCAGCCCGGGACTAGCGGGGGGTTATGAGCAGTTCTTC	CASSPGLAGGYEQFF
TRBJ1-5	.	15	TRBV19	TRBD1	TGTGCCAGTACCAGGGGACAGGCCCCGAATCAGCCCCAGCATTTT	CASTRGQAPNQPQHF
TRBJ2-1	.	16	TRBV7-2	TRBD2	TGTGCCAGCAGCTTAGGTCCCACTAGCGGGAAATATGAGCAGTTCTTC	CASSLGPTSGKYEQFF
TRBJ2-7	.	15	TRBV6-5	.	TGTGCCAGCAGTAATCCCGGGACTGATGCCTACGAGCAGTACTTC	CASSNPGTDAYEQYF
TRBJ1-2	.	13	TRBV11-3	.	TGTGCCAGCAGTCCCGGCAGGAACTATGGCTACACCTTC	CASSPGRNYGYTF
TRBJ2-7	.	16	TRBV24-1	TRBD2	TGTGCCACCAGTGACGCCGGACTAGCGGGAGAAACCGAGCAGTACTTC	CATSDAGLAGETEQYF
TRBJ2-1	.	16	TRBV24-1	TRBD2	TGTGCCACCAGTGACCGTCTAGCGGGAGGGAACAATGAGCAGTTCTTC	CATSDRLAGGNNEQFF
TRBJ2-3	.	15	TRBV2	TRBD2	TGTGCCAGCAGTCGACTAGCGGGAGGCACAGATACGCAGTATTTT	CASSRLAGGTDTQYF
TRBJ2-2	.	15	TRBV14	.	TGTGCCAGCAGCCAGGGGTGGACAAGGACCGGGGAGCTGTTTTTT	CASSQGWTRTGELFF
TRBJ1-2	.	15	TRBV3-1/TRBV3-2	TRBD1	TGTGCCAGCAGCCAAACTGGACAGGGGGGTTATGGCTACACCTTC	CASSQTGQGGYGYTF
TRBJ1-2	.	13	TRBV10-3	.	TGTGCCATCACTGCTGACAGTCCTTATGGCTACACCTTC	CAITADSPYGYTF
TRBJ1-1	.	13	TRBV6-4	.	TGTGCCAGCAGTGACTCTATAGGAGGTAACGCTTTCTTT	CASSDSIGGNAFF
TRBJ1-4	.	15	TRBV6-1	.	TGTGCCAGCAGTGAAGGGGCAGGAGGGTGGGAAAAACTGTTTTTT	CASSEGAGGWEKLFF
TRBJ1-5	.	16	TRBV6-6	TRBD1	TGTGCCAGCAGCGACACCGGGACAGGTATGGATCAGCCCCAGCATTTT	CASSDTGTGMDQPQHF
TRBJ1-1	.	15	TRBV6-5	TRBD1	TGTGCCAGCAGTACCCCGACAGGGGGTCGTACTGAAGCTTTCTTT	CASSTPTGGRTEAFF
TRBJ2-1	.	19	TRBV5-1	TRBD2	TGCGCCAGCAGCTTTTCTAGCGGGGGGGCCCATGGCTCCTACAATGAGCAGTTCTTC	CASSFSSGGAHGSYNEQFF
TRBJ2-7	.	15	TRBV4-2	TRBD2	TGTGCCAGCAGACATAGCGGGCCCGGGTCCTACGAGCAGTACTTC	CASRHSGPGSYEQYF
TRBJ1-5	.	17	TRBV5-6	TRBD1	TGTGCCAGCAGCCGATCCGGGACAGGGGCCTACAATCAGCCCCAGCATTTT	CASSRSGTGAYNQPQHF
TRBJ2-1	.	15	TRBV5-1	.	TGCGCCAGCAGCTTGGGGGCCCGAATCTACAATGAGCAGTTCTTC	CASSLGARIYNEQFF